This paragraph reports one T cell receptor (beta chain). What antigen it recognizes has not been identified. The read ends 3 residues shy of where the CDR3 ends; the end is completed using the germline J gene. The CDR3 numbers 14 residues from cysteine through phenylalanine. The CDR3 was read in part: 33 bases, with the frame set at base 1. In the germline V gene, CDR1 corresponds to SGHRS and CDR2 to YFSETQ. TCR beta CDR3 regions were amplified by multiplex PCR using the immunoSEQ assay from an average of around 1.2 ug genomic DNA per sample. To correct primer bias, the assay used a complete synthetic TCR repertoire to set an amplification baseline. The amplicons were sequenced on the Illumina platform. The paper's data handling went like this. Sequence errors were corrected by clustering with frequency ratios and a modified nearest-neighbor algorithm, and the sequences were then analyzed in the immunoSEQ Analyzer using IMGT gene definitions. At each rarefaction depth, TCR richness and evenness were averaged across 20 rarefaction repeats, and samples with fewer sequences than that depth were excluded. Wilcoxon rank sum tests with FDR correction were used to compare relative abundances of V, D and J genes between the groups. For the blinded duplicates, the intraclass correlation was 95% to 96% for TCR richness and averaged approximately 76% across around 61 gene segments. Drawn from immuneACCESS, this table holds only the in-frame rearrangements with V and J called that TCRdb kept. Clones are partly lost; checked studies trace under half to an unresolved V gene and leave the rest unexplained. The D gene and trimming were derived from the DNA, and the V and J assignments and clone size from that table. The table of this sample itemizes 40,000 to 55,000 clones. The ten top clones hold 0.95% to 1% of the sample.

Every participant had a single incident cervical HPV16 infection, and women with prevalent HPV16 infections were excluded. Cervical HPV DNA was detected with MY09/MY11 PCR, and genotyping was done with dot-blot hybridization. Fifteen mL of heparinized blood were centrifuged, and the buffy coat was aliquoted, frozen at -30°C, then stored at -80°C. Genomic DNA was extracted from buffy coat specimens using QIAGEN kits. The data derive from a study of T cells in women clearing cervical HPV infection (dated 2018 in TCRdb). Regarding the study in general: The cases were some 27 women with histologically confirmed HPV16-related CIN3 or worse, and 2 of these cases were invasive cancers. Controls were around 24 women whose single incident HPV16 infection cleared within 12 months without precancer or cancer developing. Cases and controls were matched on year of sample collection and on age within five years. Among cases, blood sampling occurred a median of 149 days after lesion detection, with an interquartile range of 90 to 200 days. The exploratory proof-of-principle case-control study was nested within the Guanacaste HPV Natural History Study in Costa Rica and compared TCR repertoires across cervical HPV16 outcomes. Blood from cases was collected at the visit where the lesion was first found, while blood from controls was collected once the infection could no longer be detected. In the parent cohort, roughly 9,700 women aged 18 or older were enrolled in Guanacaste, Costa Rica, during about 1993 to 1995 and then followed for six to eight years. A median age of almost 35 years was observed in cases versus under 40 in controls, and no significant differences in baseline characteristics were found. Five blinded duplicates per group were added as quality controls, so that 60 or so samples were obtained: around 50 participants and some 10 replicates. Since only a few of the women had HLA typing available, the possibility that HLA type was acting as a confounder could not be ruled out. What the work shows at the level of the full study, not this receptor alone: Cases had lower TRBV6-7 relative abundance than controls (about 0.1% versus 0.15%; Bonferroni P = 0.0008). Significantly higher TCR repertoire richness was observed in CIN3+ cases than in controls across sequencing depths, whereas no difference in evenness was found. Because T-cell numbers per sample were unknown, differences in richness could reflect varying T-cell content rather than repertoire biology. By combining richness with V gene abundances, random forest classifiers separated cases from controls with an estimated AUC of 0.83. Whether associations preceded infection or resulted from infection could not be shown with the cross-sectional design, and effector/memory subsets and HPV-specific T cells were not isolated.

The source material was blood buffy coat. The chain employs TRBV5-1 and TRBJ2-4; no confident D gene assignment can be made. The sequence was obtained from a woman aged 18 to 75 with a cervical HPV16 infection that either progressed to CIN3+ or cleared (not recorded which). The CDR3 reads CASSLVAANYGQYF. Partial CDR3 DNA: TGCGCCAGCAGCTTGGTGGCAGCTAACTATGGT.